What follows are 17 T cell receptor beta chains derived from one specimen sequenced in a study of blood T cell repertoires in COVID-19 (dated by TCRdb to 2020 to 2021). Receptor libraries were prepared by the immunoSEQ multiplex PCR assay. TCRdb mirrors the immuneACCESS table, restricted to in-frame sequences. Some clones are absent from its copies; in checked studies, under half trace to an unresolved V gene, and the reason for the others is unknown. The sample data list approximately 170,000 clones, and about 80% of these were observed just once. The biggest ten clones account for around 19% of the sample. The sequenced sample consisted of peripheral blood. These receptors all stem from an elderly woman with acute or convalescent COVID-19.

The chain recombines TRBV7-6 with TRBJ2-2, with TRBD2 as a possible D gene (6 bases). V was pared by 2 bases and J by 6 bases, with 10 bases between. The CDR3 totals 14 residues. Germline V gene data show CDR1 as SGHVS and CDR2 as FNYEAQ. CDR3 protein: CASSLLGEAGELFF. The CDR3 DNA reads TGTGCCAGCAGCTTACTGGGGGAGGCCGGGGAGCTGTTTTTT.

The genes are TRBV9 and TRBJ2-5; D might be TRBD1 (6 bases). V was pared by 5 bases and J by 4 bases, with 12 bases between. CDR1 is SGDLS and CDR2 is YYNGEE in the germline V gene. The CDR3 has 13 amino acids. CDR3 amino acids: CASRYREGETQYF. CDR3 DNA: TGTGCCAGCAGGTACAGGGAAGGAGAGACCCAGTACTTC. The variable domain in full, with the rest retrieved from reference TRBV9 and TRBJ2-5, is DSGVTQTPKHLITATGQRVTLRCSPRSGDLSVYWYQQSLDQGLQFLIQYYNGEERAKGNILERFSAQQFPDLHSELNLSSLELGDSALYFCASRYREGETQYFGPGTRLLVL.

The chain joins TRBV5-1 to TRBJ1-2; 7 nucleotides align to TRBD1. CDR1 is SGHRS, CDR2 YFSETQ, per germline. The V segment lost 4 bases and the J segment 1 base; nucleotides outside the gene matches: 7. CDR3 length: 15 amino acids. CDR3 region: CASSQGTAFNYGYTF. In nucleotides, the CDR3 is TGCGCCAGCAGCCAAGGGACAGCCTTTAACTATGGCTACACCTTC. Looking up the rest from reference TRBV5-1 and TRBJ1-2 gives the full variable domain: KAGVTQTPRYLIKTRGQQVTLSCSPISGHRSVSWYQQTPGQGLQFLFEYFSETQRNKGNFPGRFSGRQFSNSRSEMNVSTLELGDSALYLCASSQGTAFNYGYTFGSGTRLTVV.

The table lists this clone with a count of one. J is TRBJ1-5 and V is TRBV5-6, with 9 bases matching TRBD1. CDR1 SGHDT and CDR2 YYEEEE come from the germline V gene. The CDR3 contains 14 residues. V shed 3 bases, J shed 3 bases, and the junction held 1 base outside the gene matches. CDR3: CASSWTGDNQPQHF. CDR3 DNA: TGTGCCAGCAGCTGGACAGGGGACAATCAGCCCCAGCATTTT.

The rearrangement links TRBV11-2 to TRBJ2-1; TRBD2 matches 12 bases. J gave up 8 bases and V 5 bases, and 10 bases lay outside the gene matches. CDR3 size: 16 residues. The germline V gene has CDR1 SGHAT and CDR2 FQNNGV. The CDR3 nucleotides read TGTGCCAGCAGCCAGGGACTAGCGGGCCTCTCCCATGAGCAGTTCTTC. This encodes CASSQGLAGLSHEQFF.

The gene calls are TRBV6-1 and TRBJ1-1, with 9 bases lining up with TRBD1. This CDR3 spans 14 amino acids. V lost 0 bases and J lost 5; bases outside the gene matches: 1. Germline CDR1 MNHNS, CDR2 SASEGT. DNA for the CDR3: TGTGCCAGCAGTGAAGCTGGACAGGGGACTGAAGCTTTCTTT. It yields the protein CASSEAGQGTEAFF.

This clone was seen ten or more times. The chain combines TRBV2 with TRBJ2-5; a weak D match, TRBD2 (6 bases). From germline, CDR1 is SNHLY and CDR2 FYNNEI. With 3 bases removed from V and 5 bases from J, the gap between germline ends came to 22 bases. The CDR3 runs to 17 residues. The CDR3 reads CASSEGGLGYTSETQYF. The CDR3 coding sequence is TGTGCCAGCAGTGAGGGGGGACTTGGATACACCTCGGAGACCCAGTACTTC.

V usage is TRBV13 and J usage is TRBJ2-5, with 7 nucleotides matching TRBD2. CDR1 and CDR2 (germline): PRHDT, FYEKMQ (reference sequence). The V gene end was trimmed by 3 bases and the J gene end by 5 bases; junction bases not matched to a gene: 6. This CDR3 has 14 residues. DNA of the CDR3: TGTGCCAGCAGCTTTTGGGGGGGTTCGGAGACCCAGTACTTC. Translated, it gives CASSFWGGSETQYF.

The chain uses TRBV28 and TRBJ2-5; 8 bases map to TRBD2. V trimming: 5 bases; J trimming: 8 bases; junction bases outside the gene matches: 16. Germline CDR1 is MDHEN and CDR2 is SYDVKM. This CDR3 contains 16 residues. The CDR3, as DNA: TGTGCCAGCAGTACCCCCGGGGGGACGGGGGGGCTAACCCAGTACTTC. This translates into CASSTPGGTGGLTQYF. Full variable domain (missing parts from reference TRBV28 and TRBJ2-5): DVKVTQSSRYLVKRTGEKVFLECVQDMDHENMFWYRQDPGLGLRLIYFSYDVKMKEKGDIPEGYSVSREKKERFSLILESASTNQTSMYLCASSTPGGTGGLTQYFGPGTRLLVL.

This chain connects TRBV5-1 to TRBJ2-7; TRBD2 agrees at 10 bases. Germline loops: CDR1 SGHRS, CDR2 YFSETQ. The CDR3 loop spans 15 amino acids. With V trimmed by 4 bases and J by 5 bases, 9 bases remained unmatched. The CDR3 region has the DNA TGCGCCAGCAGCCCCAGACTAGCGGGCGTGGACGAGCAGTACTTC. This encodes CASSPRLAGVDEQYF.

This clone appeared a few times. The genes are TRBV29-1 and TRBJ2-7; D uncertain. The CDR3 covers 13 residues. Between the trimmed V and J ends, which lost 4 bases and 3 bases, there was a span of 13 bases. The germline gives CDR1 SQVTM, CDR2 ANQGSEA. DNA of the CDR3: TGCAGCGTTGGATACAGTATCGGCTACGAGCAGTACTTC. As protein: CSVGYSIGYEQYF.

This clone was picked up one time. The chain has TRBV21-1 and TRBJ2-7; the D segment call TRBD1 is taken from the table without a DNA check. TRBV21-1 is termed a pseudogene. The CDR3 sequence is 15 residues long. CDR3 coding DNA: TGTGCCAGCAGCAAAGTCCCTACAGGGGAGTACGAGCAGTACTTC. Amino acids: CASSKVPTGEYEQYF.

The CDR3 is CASSYIWGTSGSTGELFF. The CDR3 DNA follows: TGTGCCAGCAGTTACATCTGGGGGACTAGCGGGTCTACCGGGGAGCTGTTTTTT. V is TRBV6-2 or TRBV6-3 and J is TRBJ2-2; the match to TRBD2 covers 12 bases. V lost 2 bases and J lost 5; bases outside the gene matches: 9. CDR1 and CDR2 (germline): MNHEY, SVGEGT. CDR3 length equals 18 residues.

CDR3 region: CASSLGPWSGYTF. CDR3 bases: TGTGCCAGCAGCCTAGGGCCCTGGTCTGGCTACACCTTC. This chain connects TRBV7-8 to TRBJ1-2; D is unclear. The CDR3 has 13 amino acids. Germline CDR1 is SGHVS and CDR2 is FQNEAQ. Trimming shortened V by 5 bases and J by 7 bases, and 14 bases separated the two germline ends.

The chain carries TRBV20-1 and TRBJ1-2; 9 bases match TRBD1. The CDR3 contains 11 residues. V lost 6 bases, J lost 7 bases, and 3 bases stayed unmatched. Germline values: CDR1 DFQATT, CDR2 SNEGSKA (reference sequence). In DNA, the CDR3 is TGCAGTGCCGCGGGACAGGGTGGCTACACCTTC. Translating gives CSAAGQGGYTF.

The rearrangement links TRBV4-1 to TRBJ2-2, with 7 bases matching TRBD2. The junction had 17 bases not matched to a gene; V was cut back by 3 bases and J by 4 bases. Germline V lookup: CDR1 MGHRA, CDR2 YSYEKL. This CDR3 region has 19 residues. CDR3 DNA: TGCGCCAGCAGCCATCCCCCGGGCTCTCTAGCGGTTGGCACCGGGGAGCTGTTTTTT. This sequence encodes CASSHPPGSLAVGTGELFF.

The rearrangement uses TRBV20-1 and TRBJ2-7, with D possibly being TRBD2 (6 bases). The ends were cut back, 3 bases at V and 5 bases at J, with 14 bases in the middle. The V gene's germline CDR1 is DFQATT and CDR2 SNEGSKA (reference sequence). The CDR3 covers 13 residues. Here the CDR3 DNA reads TGCAGTGCTAGTCTGAACCCGGGGGACGAGCAGTACTTC. It translates to CSASLNPGDEQYF.